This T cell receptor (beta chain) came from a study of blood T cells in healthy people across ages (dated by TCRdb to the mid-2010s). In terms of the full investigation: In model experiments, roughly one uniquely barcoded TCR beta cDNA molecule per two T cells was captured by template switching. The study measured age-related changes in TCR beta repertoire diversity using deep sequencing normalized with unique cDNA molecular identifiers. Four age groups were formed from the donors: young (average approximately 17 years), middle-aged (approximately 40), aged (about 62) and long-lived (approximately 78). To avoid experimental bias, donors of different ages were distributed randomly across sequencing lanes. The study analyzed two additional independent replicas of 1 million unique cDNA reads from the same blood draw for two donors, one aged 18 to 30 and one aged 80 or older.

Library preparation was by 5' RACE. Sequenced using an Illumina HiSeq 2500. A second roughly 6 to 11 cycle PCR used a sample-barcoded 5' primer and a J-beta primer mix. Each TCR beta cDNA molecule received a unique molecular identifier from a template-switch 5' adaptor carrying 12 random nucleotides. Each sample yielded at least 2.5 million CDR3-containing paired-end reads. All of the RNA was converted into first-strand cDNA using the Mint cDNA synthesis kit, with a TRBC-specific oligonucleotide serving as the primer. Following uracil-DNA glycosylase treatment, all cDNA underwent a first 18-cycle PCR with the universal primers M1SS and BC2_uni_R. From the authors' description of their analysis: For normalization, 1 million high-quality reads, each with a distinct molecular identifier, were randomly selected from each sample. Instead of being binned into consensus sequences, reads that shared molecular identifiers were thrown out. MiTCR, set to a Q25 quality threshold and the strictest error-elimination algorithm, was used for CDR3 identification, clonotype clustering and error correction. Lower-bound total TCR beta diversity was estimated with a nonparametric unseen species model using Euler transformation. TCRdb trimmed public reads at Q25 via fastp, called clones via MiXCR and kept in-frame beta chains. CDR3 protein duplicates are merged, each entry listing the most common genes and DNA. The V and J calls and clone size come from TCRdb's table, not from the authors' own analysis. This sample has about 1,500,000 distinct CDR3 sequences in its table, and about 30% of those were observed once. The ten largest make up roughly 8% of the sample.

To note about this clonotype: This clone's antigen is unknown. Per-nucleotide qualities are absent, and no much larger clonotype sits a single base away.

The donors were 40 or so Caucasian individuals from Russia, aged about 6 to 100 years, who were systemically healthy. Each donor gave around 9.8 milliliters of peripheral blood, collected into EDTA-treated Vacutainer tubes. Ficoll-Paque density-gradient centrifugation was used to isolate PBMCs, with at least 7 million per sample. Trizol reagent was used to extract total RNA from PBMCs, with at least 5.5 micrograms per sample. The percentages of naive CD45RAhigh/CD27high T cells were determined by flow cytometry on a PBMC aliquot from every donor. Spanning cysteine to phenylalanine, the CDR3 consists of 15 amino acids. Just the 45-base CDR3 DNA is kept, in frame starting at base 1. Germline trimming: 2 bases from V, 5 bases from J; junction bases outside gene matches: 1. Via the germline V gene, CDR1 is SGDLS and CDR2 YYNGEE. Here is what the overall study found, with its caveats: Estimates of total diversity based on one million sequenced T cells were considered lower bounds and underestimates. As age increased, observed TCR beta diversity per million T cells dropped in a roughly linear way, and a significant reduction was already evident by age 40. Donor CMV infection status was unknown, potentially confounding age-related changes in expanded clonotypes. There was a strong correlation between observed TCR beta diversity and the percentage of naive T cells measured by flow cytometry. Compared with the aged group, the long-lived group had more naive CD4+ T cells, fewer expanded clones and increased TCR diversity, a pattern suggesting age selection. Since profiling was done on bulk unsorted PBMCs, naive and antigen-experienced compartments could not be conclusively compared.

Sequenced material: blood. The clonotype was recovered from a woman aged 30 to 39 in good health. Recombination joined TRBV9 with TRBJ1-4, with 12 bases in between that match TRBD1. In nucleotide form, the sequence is TGTGCCAGCAGCGTCGGGACAGGGGGCAATGAAAAACTGTTTTTT. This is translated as CASSVGTGGNEKLFF.